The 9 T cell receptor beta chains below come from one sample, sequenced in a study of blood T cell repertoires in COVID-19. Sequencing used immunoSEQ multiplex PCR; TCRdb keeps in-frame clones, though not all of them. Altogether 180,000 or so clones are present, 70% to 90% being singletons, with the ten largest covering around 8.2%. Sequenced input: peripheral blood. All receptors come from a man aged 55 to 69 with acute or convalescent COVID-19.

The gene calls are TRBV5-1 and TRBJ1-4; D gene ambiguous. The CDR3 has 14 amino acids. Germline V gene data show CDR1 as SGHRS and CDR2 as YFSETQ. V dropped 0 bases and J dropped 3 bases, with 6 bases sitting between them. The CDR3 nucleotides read TGCGCCAGCAGCTTGGATACAGCTAATGAAAAACTGTTTTTT. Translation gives CASSLDTANEKLFF.

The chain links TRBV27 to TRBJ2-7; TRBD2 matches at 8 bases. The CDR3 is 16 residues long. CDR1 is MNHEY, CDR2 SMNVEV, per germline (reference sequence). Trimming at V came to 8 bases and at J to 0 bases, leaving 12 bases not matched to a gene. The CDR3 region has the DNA TGTGCCAGCGACCAATGTGAGAGCGGGAGCTCCTACGAGCAGTACTTC. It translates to CASDQCESGSSYEQYF.

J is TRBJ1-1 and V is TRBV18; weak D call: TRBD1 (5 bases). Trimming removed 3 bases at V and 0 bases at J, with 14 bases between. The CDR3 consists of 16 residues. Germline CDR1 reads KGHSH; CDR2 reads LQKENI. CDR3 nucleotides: TGTGCCAGCTCACCGGGAGGGGCCATGGTGAACACTGAAGCTTTCTTT. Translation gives CASSPGGAMVNTEAFF. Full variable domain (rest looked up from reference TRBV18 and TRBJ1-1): NAGVMQNPRHLVRRRGQEARLRCSPMKGHSHVYWYRQLPEEGLKFMVYLQKENIIDESGMPKERFSAEFPKEGPSILRIQQVVRGDSAAYFCASSPGGAMVNTEAFFGQGTRLTVV.

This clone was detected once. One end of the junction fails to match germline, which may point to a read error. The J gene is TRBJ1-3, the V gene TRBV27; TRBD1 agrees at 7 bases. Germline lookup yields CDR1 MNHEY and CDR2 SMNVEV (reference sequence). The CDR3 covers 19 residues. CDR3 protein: CASSPDTRDRASSGNTIYF. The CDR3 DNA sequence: TGTGCCAGCAGTCCAGACACCCGGGACAGAGCTTCTTCTGGGAACACCATATATTTT.

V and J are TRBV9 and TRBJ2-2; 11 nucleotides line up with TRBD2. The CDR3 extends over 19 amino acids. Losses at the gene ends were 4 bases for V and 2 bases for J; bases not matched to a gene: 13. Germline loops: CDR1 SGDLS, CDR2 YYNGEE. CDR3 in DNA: TGTGCCAGCAGCTCCCCCTCCCGACTAGCGGGGCTCAACACCGGGGAGCTGTTTTTT. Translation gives CASSSPSRLAGLNTGELFF.

The CDR3 nucleotides are TGTGCCAGCAGTTTAACTAGCGGGAGGGCCCGGTCACAAGAGACCCAGTACTTC. Translation: CASSLTSGRARSQETQYF. V and J are TRBV28 and TRBJ2-5, with 13 positions matching TRBD2. This CDR3 region has 18 residues. Germline values: CDR1 MDHEN, CDR2 SYDVKM. The V and J ends lost 2 bases and 2 bases, in that order; junction bases with no gene match: 8.

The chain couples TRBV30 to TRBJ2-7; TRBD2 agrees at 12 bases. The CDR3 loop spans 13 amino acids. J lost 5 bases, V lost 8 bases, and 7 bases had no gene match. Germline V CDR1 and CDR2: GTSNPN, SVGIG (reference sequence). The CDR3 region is CARGTSGRNEQYF. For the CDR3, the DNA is TGTGCCCGCGGGACTAGCGGGCGCAACGAGCAGTACTTC.

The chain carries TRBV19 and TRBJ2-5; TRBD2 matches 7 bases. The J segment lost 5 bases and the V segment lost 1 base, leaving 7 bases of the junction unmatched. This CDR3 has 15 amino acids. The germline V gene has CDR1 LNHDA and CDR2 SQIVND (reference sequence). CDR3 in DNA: TGTGCCAGTAGTATAGTTGCGGGAGCTGGGGAGACCCAGTACTTC. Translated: CASSIVAGAGETQYF.

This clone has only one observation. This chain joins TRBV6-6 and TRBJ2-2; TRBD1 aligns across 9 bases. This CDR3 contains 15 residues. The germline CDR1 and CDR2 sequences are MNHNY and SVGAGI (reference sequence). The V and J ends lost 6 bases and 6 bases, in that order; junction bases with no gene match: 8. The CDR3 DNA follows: TGTGCCAGCAGGACCGGGACAGGGTATCCCGGGGAGCTGTTTTTT. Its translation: CASRTGTGYPGELFF.